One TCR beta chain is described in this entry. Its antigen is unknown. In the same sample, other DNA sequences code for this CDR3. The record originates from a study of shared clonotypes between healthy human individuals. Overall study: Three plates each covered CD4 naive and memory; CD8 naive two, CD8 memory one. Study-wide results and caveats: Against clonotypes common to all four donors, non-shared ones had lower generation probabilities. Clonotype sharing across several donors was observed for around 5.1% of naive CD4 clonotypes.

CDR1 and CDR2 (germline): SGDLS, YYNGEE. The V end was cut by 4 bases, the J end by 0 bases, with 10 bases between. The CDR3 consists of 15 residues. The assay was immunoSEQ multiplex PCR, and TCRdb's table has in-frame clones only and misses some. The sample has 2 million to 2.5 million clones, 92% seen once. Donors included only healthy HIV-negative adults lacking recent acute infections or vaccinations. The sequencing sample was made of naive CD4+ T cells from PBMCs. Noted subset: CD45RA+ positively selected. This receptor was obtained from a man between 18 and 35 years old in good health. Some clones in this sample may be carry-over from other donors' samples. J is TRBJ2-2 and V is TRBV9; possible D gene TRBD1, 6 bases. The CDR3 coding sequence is TGTGCCAGCAGCCCTTGGACAGCGAACACCGGGGAGCTGTTTTTT. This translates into CASSPWTANTGELFF.